The 32 T cell receptor beta chains below come from one sample, sequenced in a study of OX40 agonist ivuxolimab in advanced cancers. Method: immunoSEQ multiplex PCR; TCRdb's copy keeps in-frame clones and lacks some. The sample records around 48,000 clones, approximately 88% being singletons. The input for sequencing was CD4+ or CD8+ T cells sorted from blood, taken in a trial of the OX40 agonist ivuxolimab. All receptors come from an adult with an advanced solid tumor such as melanoma, head and neck, liver or kidney cancer.

This CDR3 reads CASSLGVGTGFHEQYF. CDR3 nucleotide sequence: TGTGCCAGCAGCTTAGGGGTTGGGACAGGGTTCCACGAGCAGTACTTC. The chain carries TRBV7-9 and TRBJ2-7; 9 bases fit TRBD1. The CDR3 is 16 residues long. Per the germline V gene, CDR1 is SEHNR and CDR2 is FQNEAQ (reference sequence). V lost 1 base to trimming and J lost 5 bases; unmatched junction nucleotides: 9.

This clone was counted a few times. The chain combines TRBV4-3 with TRBJ2-3; 10 nucleotides agree with TRBD1. Per the germline V gene, CDR1 is LGHNA and CDR2 is YSLEER. The CDR3 length is 15 residues. V was clipped by 0 bases and J by 7 bases; unmatched bases: 4. The CDR3 DNA sequence: TGCGCCAGCAGCCAAGAGGGACAGGGGTTCCATACGCAGTATTTT. Its translation is CASSQEGQGFHTQYF.

The chain is built from TRBV27 and TRBJ2-2; 7 bases map to TRBD2. This CDR3 has 16 amino acids. CDR1 MNHEY and CDR2 SMNVEV come from the germline V gene (reference sequence). V dropped 5 bases and J dropped 3; count of bases not matched to a gene: 9. DNA of the CDR3: TGTGCCAGCAGTCTGGGTTGGGGAGGGTACACCGGGGAGCTGTTTTTT. It yields the protein CASSLGWGGYTGELFF.

The V and J genes are TRBV19 and TRBJ2-1; possibly TRBD2 for D (6 bases). Germline CDR1 is LNHDA and CDR2 is SQIVND (reference sequence). This CDR3 contains 15 residues. The V gene lost 3 bases and the J gene lost 0 bases, with 9 bases spanning the gap. CDR3 sequence (DNA): TGTGCCAGTAGTATGTCCGGGAGCTCCTACAATGAGCAGTTCTTC. Its protein product is CASSMSGSSYNEQFF.

This clone was seen a handful of times. This chain links TRBV12-1 with TRBJ2-1; whether TRBD2, the table's D call, matches the DNA was not checked. TRBV12-1 is noted as a pseudogene. The CDR3 consists of 16 residues. CDR3 DNA: TGTGCCAGCAGCTTTGAACTAGCGGGCTTCTACAATGAGCAGTTCTTC. Translation: CASSFELAGFYNEQFF.

The CDR3 DNA reads as TGTGCCAGCAGCTTGGCCGGCAGGGGGCGGACCGGGGAGCTGTTTTTT. It encodes CASSLAGRGRTGELFF. The J gene is TRBJ2-2, the V gene TRBV5-4; 8 bases agree with TRBD1. CDR1 is SGHNT and CDR2 is YYREEE in the germline V gene (reference sequence). J lost 5 bases, V lost 0 bases, and 6 bases had no gene match. CDR3 length: 16 residues.

The chain combines TRBV5-6 with TRBJ2-2; D gene uncertain. The V gene lost 1 base and the J gene lost 7 bases, with 5 bases spanning the gap. The germline V gene encodes CDR1 SGHDT and CDR2 YYEEEE. The CDR3 is 12 residues long. The CDR3 DNA is TGTGCCAGCAGCTTGCGAGACGGGGAGCTGTTTTTT. Its protein product is CASSLRDGELFF.

The CDR3 loop reads CASSLEASSYTEAFF. DNA for the CDR3: TGTGCCAGCAGCTTAGAGGCCAGCTCTTACACTGAAGCTTTCTTT. The chain has TRBV7-2 and TRBJ1-1; D unclear. The CDR3 extends over 15 amino acids. Germline CDR1 SGHTA, CDR2 FQGNSA. Trimming removed 1 base from V and 3 bases from J, with 12 bases in between.

The chain is built from TRBV5-1 and TRBJ2-5; 8 bases line up with TRBD2. The length of the CDR3 is 13 residues. In germline, CDR1 is SGHRS, CDR2 YFSETQ. V dropped 2 bases and J dropped 4; count of bases not matched to a gene: 1. DNA for the CDR3: TGCGCCAGCAGCTTCGGGGGGGCAGAGACCCAGTACTTC. Residues: CASSFGGAETQYF.

This clone was detected only once. The chain recombines TRBV6-5 with TRBJ2-7; TRBD1 might be the D (6 bases). Between the trimmed V and J ends, which lost 5 bases and 5 bases, there was a span of 19 bases. Germline CDR1 and CDR2: MNHEY and SVGAGI. This CDR3 has 15 amino acids. The CDR3 sequence is CASSPGAGRSNEQYF. The CDR3 DNA follows: TGTGCCAGCAGTCCAGGGGCCGGTCGTAGTAACGAGCAGTACTTC.

This chain uses TRBV7-9 with TRBJ1-4; D not certain. CDR1 SEHNR and CDR2 FQNEAQ come from the germline V gene (reference sequence). This CDR3 spans 15 amino acids. The V gene lost 5 bases and the J gene lost 2 bases, with 12 bases spanning the gap. This CDR3 is CASSLQTGTNEKLFF. DNA of the CDR3: TGTGCCAGCAGCCTACAGACGGGGACTAATGAAAAACTGTTTTTT.

V usage is TRBV6-1 and J usage is TRBJ2-1, with D hard to call. The CDR3 totals 12 residues. V was shortened by 6 bases and J by 7 bases, with 10 bases between the two germline ends. Germline CDR1 and CDR2: MNHNS and SASEGT. Here the CDR3 reads CASSLSRNEQFF. The CDR3 DNA reads TGTGCCAGCAGCCTGTCGCGGAATGAGCAGTTCTTC.

The chain combines TRBV14 with TRBJ2-5, with 8 bases that match TRBD2. CDR1 SGHDN and CDR2 FVKESK come from the germline V gene. V trimming: 3 bases; J trimming: 1 base; junction bases outside the gene matches: 4. The CDR3 covers 15 residues. CDR3 loop: CASSHLAGIQETQYF. The CDR3 DNA reads as TGTGCCAGCAGCCACTTAGCGGGGATCCAAGAGACCCAGTACTTC.

This clone was seen once. V gene TRBV29-1 combines with J gene TRBJ1-2; 9 bases map to TRBD1. The CDR3 runs 14 residues. CDR1 is SQVTM and CDR2 is ANQGSEA in the germline V gene. J lost 7 bases, V lost 4 bases, and 10 bases had no gene match. CDR3 amino acids: CSVGSRTGAFGYTF. For the CDR3, the DNA is TGCAGCGTTGGGTCGAGGACAGGGGCCTTTGGCTACACCTTC.

The V and J genes are TRBV10-3 and TRBJ2-5; TRBD2 aligns across 7 bases. CDR1 and CDR2 from the germline V gene are ENHRY and SYGVKD. The ends lost 5 bases at V and 2 bases at J; junction bases unmatched: 11. There are 16 residues in the CDR3. CDR3 coding DNA: TGTGCCATCAGTAGGGGAGAAGCGGGACCTCAAGAGACCCAGTACTTC. Protein sequence: CAISRGEAGPQETQYF.

The V and J genes are TRBV9 and TRBJ2-2, with D unclear. CDR3 length: 15 amino acids. Germline V gene sequence: CDR1 SGDLS, CDR2 YYNGEE. The V end lost 0 bases, the J end lost 6 bases, and 12 bases lay between the germline ends. The CDR3 bases are TGTGCCAGCAGCGTAGAACCCCGTTACGCCGGGGAGCTGTTTTTT. As protein: CASSVEPRYAGELFF.

The chain links TRBV7-2 to TRBJ2-3; D not resolved. This CDR3 spans 11 amino acids. With 7 bases removed from V and 5 bases from J, the gap between germline ends came to 7 bases. Germline V gives CDR1 SGHTA, CDR2 FQGNSA. Here the CDR3 reads CASTPGDTQYF. The CDR3 DNA is TGTGCCAGCACCCCAGGAGATACGCAGTATTTT.

The chain links TRBV6-6 to TRBJ2-4; 9 bases are a match to TRBD2. Germline values: CDR1 MNHNY, CDR2 SVGAGI (reference sequence). The CDR3 runs to 16 residues. J was trimmed by 5 bases and V by 2 bases; bases with no gene match: 7. CDR3 nucleotides: TGTGCCAGCAGTTACATGGCGGGAGGGCCGCAAAACATTCAGTACTTC. Translation gives CASSYMAGGPQNIQYF.

V and J are TRBV5-1 and TRBJ1-1; 7 positions agree with TRBD1. Germline CDR1 SGHRS, CDR2 YFSETQ. The CDR3 length is 14 residues. After removal of 1 base from V and 7 bases from J, the junction contained 7 bases not matched to a gene. CDR3 bases: TGCGCCAGCAGCTTGCCCTCGACAGGGAATGAAGCTTTCTTT. Protein product: CASSLPSTGNEAFF.

The CDR3 DNA sequence: TGTGCCAGCAGCTTGCTGACAGGGTATGGGGAGCAGTACTTC. Amino acid sequence: CASSLLTGYGEQYF. The V gene is TRBV5-4, the J gene TRBJ2-7; 7 bases are a match to TRBD1. Looked up from germline, CDR1 is SGHNT and CDR2 is YYREEE (reference sequence). Germline trimming cut 1 base from V and 7 bases from J; bases unmatched to any gene: 8. This CDR3 has 14 amino acids. The full variable domain, in which reference TRBV5-4 and TRBJ2-7 provide the parts outside the CDR3, is ETGVTQSPTHLIKTRGQQVTLRCSSQSGHNTVSWYQQALGQGPQFIFQYYREEENGRGNFPPRFSGLQFPNYSSELNVNALELDDSALYLCASSLLTGYGEQYFGPGTRLTVT.

V gene TRBV21-1 combines with J gene TRBJ2-6; TRBD2, the table's D call, was not compared with the DNA. TRBV21-1 is annotated as a pseudogene. This CDR3 is 19 amino acids long. CDR3 nucleotide sequence: TGTGCCAGCAGCAAAGGGGGACTAGCAGCCATCTCTGGGGCCAACGTCCTGACTTTC. Its translation: CASSKGGLAAISGANVLTF.

J is TRBJ2-7 and V is TRBV7-8; weak D call: TRBD1 (5 bases). V gave up 4 bases and J gave up 5 bases, with 12 bases separating them. From germline, CDR1 is SGHVS and CDR2 FQNEAQ. CDR3 length: 13 residues. In DNA form, the CDR3 reads TGTGCCAGCAGCTCCGAGGCAGGGAACGAGCAGTACTTC. It yields the protein CASSSEAGNEQYF.

The chain is built from TRBV5-6 and TRBJ2-7; D is undetermined. The V end was cut by 0 bases, the J end by 9 bases, with 16 bases between. Germline lookup yields CDR1 SGHDT and CDR2 YYEEEE. CDR3 size: 14 residues. The CDR3 is CASSLEYKGSAQYF. The CDR3 DNA sequence: TGTGCCAGCAGCTTGGAATACAAGGGCTCGGCGCAGTACTTC.

J is TRBJ2-2 and V is TRBV7-3; TRBD2 matches at 12 bases. The CDR3 runs to 20 residues. CDR1 and CDR2 (germline): SGHTA, FQGTGA. V was pared by 5 bases and J by 4 bases, with 17 bases of the junction left unmatched. CDR3 region: CASSRLATSGGLAGTGELFF. DNA of the CDR3: TGTGCCAGCAGCCGCTTGGCAACTAGCGGGGGGCTAGCGGGCACCGGGGAGCTGTTTTTT. The variable domain in full, completed from reference TRBV7-3 and TRBJ2-2, reads GAGVSQTPSNKVTEKGKYVELRCDPISGHTALYWYRQSLGQGPEFLIYFQGTGAADDSGLPNDRFFAVRPEGSVSTLKIQRTERGDSAVYLCASSRLATSGGLAGTGELFFGEGSRLTVL.

This sequence joins TRBV6-1 and TRBJ2-3, with D unclear. V was clipped by 1 base and J by 5 bases, with 7 bases between them. The CDR3 runs 13 residues. The germline V gene has CDR1 MNHNS and CDR2 SASEGT. The CDR3 is CASSEGAGDTQYF. The CDR3 coding sequence is TGTGCCAGCAGTGAAGGGGCAGGAGATACGCAGTATTTT.

This clone occurred once. The chain couples TRBV19 to TRBJ1-6; tentative D call: TRBD1 (6 bases). Trimming cost V 5 bases and J 6 bases, with 17 bases left between them. The V gene's germline CDR1 is LNHDA and CDR2 SQIVND (reference sequence). The CDR3 is made up of 16 amino acids. In DNA, the CDR3 is TGTGCCAGTAGTGCCCCGACAGGATTCCGTAATTCACCCCTCCACTTT. Protein sequence: CASSAPTGFRNSPLHF.

This chain links TRBV4-2 with TRBJ1-4, with 7 bases aligning to TRBD1. The ends lost 4 bases at V and 8 bases at J; junction bases unmatched: 13. Per the germline V gene, CDR1 is LGHNA and CDR2 is YNFKEQ. The CDR3 loop spans 16 amino acids. For the CDR3, the DNA is TGTGCCAGCAGCCCTCCCTGGCCAGGGGGGGGAGAAAAACTGTTTTTT. It encodes CASSPPWPGGGEKLFF.

The chain employs TRBV5-1 and TRBJ2-2; D gene ambiguous. Germline V CDR1 and CDR2: SGHRS, YFSETQ. Trimming stripped 0 bases from V and 4 bases from J, with 7 bases between. CDR3 size: 14 residues. The CDR3 protein is CASSLGVVTGELFF. The DNA for the CDR3 is TGCGCCAGCAGCTTGGGGGTGGTCACCGGGGAGCTGTTTTTT.

In this sample, this clone turned up once. The chain couples TRBV11-2 to TRBJ1-3, with a possible D match to TRBD1 (5 bases). V was pared by 4 bases and J by 4 bases, with 20 bases between. This CDR3 is 17 amino acids long. Germline-derived CDR1 and CDR2 are SGHAT and FQNNGV. The CDR3 nucleotides read TGTGCCAGCAGCTACGGGGGTTTAAAGGGGAGAGGAAACACCATATATTTT. This encodes CASSYGGLKGRGNTIYF.

The CDR3 nucleotides read TGCGCCAGCAGCCCACTATCGACCGCTGAGAATGAAAAACTGTTTTTT. Protein product: CASSPLSTAENEKLFF. This chain joins TRBV4-1 and TRBJ1-4; D is undetermined. Germline V gives CDR1 MGHRA, CDR2 YSYEKL. Trimming shortened V by 4 bases and J by 5 bases, and 17 bases separated the two germline ends. The CDR3 extends over 16 amino acids.

CDR3 amino acids: CASSPSLGSRPYGYTF. In nucleotides, the CDR3 is TGCGCCAGCAGCCCAAGCCTGGGCAGCCGACCCTATGGCTACACCTTC. The chain is built from TRBV5-1 and TRBJ1-2, with D unclear. The germline V gene has CDR1 SGHRS and CDR2 YFSETQ. The V gene lost 4 bases and the J gene lost 4 bases, with 20 bases spanning the gap. This CDR3 has 16 amino acids.

The chain joins TRBV7-3 to TRBJ2-3, with unresolved D. Germline V gives CDR1 SGHTA, CDR2 FQGTGA. The CDR3 length is 14 residues. Trimming shortened V by 5 bases and J by 4 bases, and 13 bases separated the two germline ends. This CDR3 reads CASSPRWAPDTQYF. CDR3 sequence (DNA): TGTGCCAGCAGCCCCCGGTGGGCACCAGATACGCAGTATTTT.